The T cell receptor (beta chain) under discussion was sequenced for a study of cytomegalovirus exposure and HLA in healthy donors. The study's findings and limits: Generally TCR sequences proved uncommon, though certain public TCRs appeared in numerous donors. For TCR beta chains, V- and J-gene trimming was later linked to a missense DCLRE1C variant. Across donors, presence/absence analyses took sequencing depth to be roughly uniform. The study designated 150 or so TCR beta chains cytomegalovirus-associated.

As concerns this clone: Its cognate antigen is unknown.

The study ran its PCR with 60 Vbeta and 13 Jbeta primers. Method: immunoSEQ multiplex PCR; TCRdb's copy keeps in-frame clones and lacks some. The sample records roughly 160,000 clones, 80% to 85% being singletons. Deletions cut 6 bases from V and 0 bases from J, with 13 bases between. This CDR3 has 15 residues. Germline CDR1 and CDR2: SEHNR and FQNEAQ (reference sequence). This clonotype was sampled from a boy aged 2 to 9 in good health and CMV-seronegative. The genes are TRBV7-9 and TRBJ2-3; unclear D gene. Sequenced input: PBMCs. Written as DNA, the CDR3 is TGTGCCAGCAGTCCCCATCTACCTAGCACAGATACGCAGTATTTT. Its translation: CASSPHLPSTDTQYF.